One and the same sample provided the 3 T cell receptor beta chains below, sequenced in a study of shared clonotypes between healthy human individuals. Method: immunoSEQ multiplex PCR; TCRdb's copy keeps in-frame clones and lacks some. The data show millions of clones, approximately 95% seen once. CD45RO negativity and positive selection for CCR7 defined naive CD8 cells, a population that excluded terminally differentiated effector memory CD45RA+ cells. Sequenced: naive CD8+ T cells sorted from blood. The receptor set was obtained from a man aged 18 to 30 in good health.

The chain employs TRBV7-6 and TRBJ2-1; 10 nucleotides match TRBD2. V lost 5 bases and J lost 7; bases outside the gene matches: 8. CDR1 is SGHVS, CDR2 FNYEAQ, per germline. The CDR3 extends over 15 amino acids. CDR3 coding DNA: TGTGCCAGCAGCACCGGACTAGCGGTTGTAAATGAGCAGTTCTTC. Residues: CASSTGLAVVNEQFF.

This chain connects TRBV11-2 to TRBJ2-1; 8 bases align to TRBD1. Germline CDR1 SGHAT, CDR2 FQNNGV. The V gene end was trimmed by 5 bases and the J gene end by 8 bases; junction bases not matched to a gene: 8. CDR3 size: 14 residues. CDR3 sequence: CASSLLAGGYEQFF. The DNA of the CDR3 is TGTGCCAGCAGCCTCCTGGCAGGGGGCTATGAGCAGTTCTTC.

The rearrangement joins TRBV14 to TRBJ2-5, with TRBD2 matching over 11 bases. V lost 0 bases to trimming and J lost 0 bases; unmatched junction nucleotides: 3. Germline CDR1 and CDR2: SGHDN and FVKESK. The CDR3 consists of 17 residues. The CDR3 bases are TGTGCCAGCAGCCAAGAGCCTAGCGGGGGGAACCAAGAGACCCAGTACTTC. Translation gives CASSQEPSGGNQETQYF.